This TCR beta chain was captured by sequencing in a study of blood T cell repertoires in COVID-19. The assay was immunoSEQ multiplex PCR, and TCRdb's table has in-frame clones only and misses some. Among 240,000 or so clones, about 90% were seen once, and the ten largest hold less than 8%. The CDR3 is 15 residues long. Germline V gene lookup returns CDR1 LGHNA and CDR2 YNFKEQ. V was pared by 4 bases and J by 4 bases, with 6 bases of the junction left unmatched. This clonotype originated in a man in his sixties with acute or convalescent COVID-19. The sample was peripheral blood. This chain uses TRBV4-2 with TRBJ2-1; 8 positions match TRBD2. For the CDR3, the DNA is TGTGCCAGCAGCCCACCGGGACTAGGGTACAATGAGCAGTTCTTC. Amino acid sequence: CASSPPGLGYNEQFF.